The 14 T cell receptor beta chains listed next were all sequenced from one sample in a study of T and B cells in COVID-19 patients. Blood genomic DNA input for TRB amplification was roughly 220-500 ng. TRB rearrangements were amplified by multiplex PCR with BIOMED2 TRB-A/B primers. Each CDR3 protein gets one entry after TCRdb re-called the multiplex PCR reads with MiXCR. The sample records 15,000 or so distinct CDR3 sequences, 25% to 35% being singletons. Specimen: blood. These receptors were collected from a human donor who had recovered from COVID-19.

This chain joins TRBV24-1 and TRBJ2-1; 11 bases match TRBD2. There are 14 residues in the CDR3. Per the germline V gene, CDR1 is KGHDR and CDR2 is SFDVKD. Trimming at V came to 4 bases and at J to 8 bases, leaving 3 bases not matched to a gene. DNA for the CDR3: TGTGCCACCAGTGACACTAGCGGGGGCGATGAGCAGTTCTTC. As protein: CATSDTSGGDEQFF.

This clonotype was counted a few times. The genes are TRBV4-3 and TRBJ2-7; D gene unclear. This CDR3 region has 14 residues. Trimming cost V 0 bases and J 2 bases, with 8 bases left between them. Looked up from germline, CDR1 is LGHNA and CDR2 is YSLEER. The DNA of the CDR3 is TGCGCCAGCAGCCAAGATTGGGCAGCCTACGAGCAGTACTTC. It is translated as CASSQDWAAYEQYF.

The sample holds a few counts of this clonotype. This sequence joins TRBV7-2 and TRBJ2-7; TRBD1 agrees at 10 bases. The trim removed 5 bases at V and 3 bases at J, leaving 4 bases unmatched. CDR3 length: 14 amino acids. Germline-derived CDR1 and CDR2 are SGHTA and FQGNSA. The CDR3 DNA reads TGTGCCAGCAGCCATGGGACAGGGGTCTACGAGCAGTACTTC. It yields the protein CASSHGTGVYEQYF.

This clonotype appeared many times. The chain's CDR3 is CASTSPGANQPQHF. CDR3 sequence (DNA): TGTGCCAGTACCTCCCCAGGGGCGAATCAGCCCCAGCATTTT. This sequence joins TRBV19 and TRBJ1-5; tentatively, D is TRBD1 (6 bases). CDR1 is LNHDA and CDR2 is SQIVND in the germline V gene (reference sequence). V was clipped by 7 bases and J by 4 bases, with 14 bases between them. This CDR3 is 14 amino acids long.

The V gene is TRBV6-1, the J gene TRBJ2-3, with TRBD2 identical over 14 bases. Germline assignment: CDR1 MNHNS and CDR2 SASEGT. V lost 9 bases to trimming and J lost 0 bases; unmatched junction nucleotides: 2. The CDR3 has 15 residues. CDR3 bases: TGTGCCAGGGGGACTAGCGGGGGTAGCACAGATACGCAGTATTTT. Translation: CARGTSGGSTDTQYF.

This clonotype was seen at least ten times. J is TRBJ2-7 and V is TRBV5-6; no firm D call. In germline, CDR1 is SGHDT, CDR2 YYEEEE. CDR3 size: 11 residues. V lost 5 bases and J lost 3, with 6 bases in between. The CDR3 is CASSRDYEQYF. The CDR3 DNA sequence: TGTGCCAGCAGTAGGGACTACGAGCAGTACTTC.

In regard to this clonotype: Given a much more abundant clone one base away, this may be a read error. This rearrangement joins TRBV27 to TRBJ2-3, with a tentative D call TRBD2 (6 bases). Germline V gene lookup returns CDR1 MNHEY and CDR2 SMNVEV (reference sequence). V lost 3 bases, J lost 4 bases, and 17 bases lay in between. The CDR3 is 16 amino acids. The DNA of the CDR3 is TGTGCCAGCAGTTTGGGAGGACTTATGGCCGCAGATACGCAGTATTTT. This codes for CASSLGGLMAADTQYF.

This clonotype was found a few times. The rearrangement joins TRBV10-3 to TRBJ2-7; TRBD1 agrees at 7 bases. With V trimmed by 7 bases and J by 9 bases, 3 bases remained unmatched. This CDR3 contains 10 residues. Germline V gene sequence: CDR1 ENHRY, CDR2 SYGVKD. CDR3 residues: CAIKRQGQYF. DNA of the CDR3: TGTGCCATCAAGAGACAGGGGCAGTACTTC.

V is TRBV28 and J is TRBJ2-3; D not resolved. Germline CDR1 MDHEN, CDR2 SYDVKM. CDR3 length: 16 residues. The V and J ends lost 3 bases and 3 bases respectively, with 16 bases between them. CDR3 nucleotides: TGTGCCAGCAGTTTGGCTCGGATGAGGATTACAGATACGCAGTATTTT. Translated: CASSLARMRITDTQYF.

The chain joins TRBV6-6 to TRBJ2-7; D is unresolved. The V gene lost 0 bases and the J gene lost 5 bases, with 11 bases spanning the gap. There are 14 residues in the CDR3. Germline CDR1 is MNHNY and CDR2 is SVGAGI (reference sequence). The CDR3 DNA sequence: TGTGCCAGCAGTTACTCAAGGGCTTCCCACGAGCAGTACTTC. This codes for CASSYSRASHEQYF.

This clonotype was seen a handful of times. The chain has TRBV6-2 or TRBV6-3 and TRBJ1-5; 7 bases align to TRBD1. Losses at the gene ends were 6 bases for V and 7 bases for J; bases not matched to a gene: 6. The germline V gene has CDR1 MNHEY and CDR2 SVGEGT. The CDR3 sequence is 13 residues long. In DNA, the CDR3 is TGTGCCAGCAGCCGACAGGGATGGCAGCCCCAGCATTTT. Residues: CASSRQGWQPQHF.

The rearrangement joins TRBV24-1 to TRBJ2-5; tentative D call: TRBD2 (7 bases). V was cut by 4 bases and J by 5 bases, with 16 bases left in between. Germline V gene lookup returns CDR1 KGHDR and CDR2 SFDVKD. The CDR3 runs 15 residues. DNA for the CDR3: TGTGCCACCAGTGACCAGGCGGGGGCCGTGGAGACCCAGTACTTC. It yields the protein CATSDQAGAVETQYF.

The sample holds a few counts of this clonotype. V usage is TRBV15 and J usage is TRBJ2-1, with TRBD2 as a possible D gene (7 bases). The ends were cut back, 5 bases at V and 4 bases at J, with 27 bases in the middle. The CDR3 loop spans 19 amino acids. Germline V lookup: CDR1 LNHNV, CDR2 YYDKDF (reference sequence). The CDR3 bases are TGTGCCACCAGCGATACGCTGGTTCCGGGGGGCAATTTATACAATGAGCAGTTCTTC. The encoded protein is CATSDTLVPGGNLYNEQFF.

V usage is TRBV7-6 and J usage is TRBJ1-3, with 9 bases matching TRBD1. The CDR3 is made up of 14 amino acids. J lost 4 bases, V lost 5 bases, and 3 bases had no gene match. Germline-derived CDR1 and CDR2 are SGHVS and FNYEAQ. The CDR3: CASSRTGVGNTIYF. CDR3 DNA: TGTGCCAGCAGCCGGACAGGGGTCGGAAACACCATATATTTT.